The clone carrying this T cell receptor beta chain has more than one count but fewer than ten. Its antigen is unidentified. The V gene lost 0 bases and the J gene lost 8 bases, with 16 bases spanning the gap. This CDR3 contains 15 residues. Germline V gene lookup returns CDR1 LGHNA and CDR2 YNFKEQ. Study results and limitations: Tumor-infiltrating Treg TCR alpha and beta sequences overlapped most with tumor naive CD4+ T cells, then blood naive.

From the 5' RACE reads, TCRdb called clonotypes with MiXCR, one entry per CDR3 protein. The repertoire holds 55,000 to 75,000 distinct CDR3 sequences, with nearly 30% as singletons. This chain uses TRBV4-2 with TRBJ1-2, with D maybe TRBD1 (5 bases). Material: tumor-infiltrating naive CD4+ T cells sorted from the breast tumor. Subset described: naive CD4+ T cells, CD4+CD45RA+CD25-. This receptor was obtained from a female donor with breast cancer. This CDR3 reads CASSQEAGAGVGYTF. As DNA, the CDR3 is TGTGCCAGCAGCCAAGAGGCCGGGGCCGGGGTAGGCTACACCTTC.